This note documents a single T cell receptor (beta chain) sequence. This entry belongs to a study of technical replicates of blood from several donors. The data were produced by immunoSEQ multiplex PCR, yet TCRdb's version contains in-frame clones alone and is incomplete. This table has approximately 81,000 clones, just over 95% appearing once. Germline V gene sequence: CDR1 SQVTM, CDR2 ANQGSEA. The CDR3 covers 12 residues. V lost 4 bases to trimming and J lost 11 bases, with 17 bases between them. What was sequenced was T cells isolated from PBMCs. The TCR originated in a human donor in good health. The chain has TRBV29-1 and TRBJ2-5, with D perhaps TRBD2 (5 bases). As DNA, the CDR3 is TGCAGCGTTGGGCGTATTTTCGGGGAGCAGTACTTC. Translated, it gives CSVGRIFGEQYF.